This TCR beta chain was recovered during a study of cytomegalovirus exposure and HLA in healthy donors. Primers for the PCR totalled 60 Vbeta and 13 Jbeta. Method: immunoSEQ multiplex PCR; TCRdb's copy keeps in-frame clones and lacks some. The sample lists about 200,000 clones, roughly 80% occurring once. Notes on this clone: Its antigen is as yet unknown.

CDR1 is SGDLS, CDR2 YYNGEE, per germline. The CDR3 runs to 15 residues. The ends lost 0 bases at V and 6 bases at J; junction bases unmatched: 6. Study results and caveats: For most subjects, TCR beta sequences were reported to predict HLA-A and HLA-B alleles with accuracy.

Sequences were obtained from PBMCs. This chain uses TRBV9 with TRBJ2-1, with 7 positions matching TRBD1. The origin of this receptor is a man aged 35-49 years in good health and CMV-seronegative. The CDR3 DNA sequence: TGTGCCAGCAGCGTAGTAGGGGGCGTAGGCAATGAGCAGTTCTTC. Translated, it gives CASSVVGGVGNEQFF.